The next 20 T cell receptor beta chains were all read from a single sample in a study of T cells after yellow fever vaccination. Via MiXCR, TCRdb re-called the 5' RACE reads, giving one row per CDR3 protein. The sample holds 230,000 or so distinct CDR3 sequences, 5.5% to 8.5% seen once. The starting material was CD4+ T cells sorted from PBMCs, obtained on the day of the yellow fever booster vaccination. These TCRs come from a man aged 25-45 years who received the YFV17D yellow fever vaccine.

This clonotype was detected many times. The chain links TRBV20-1 to TRBJ2-3; D gene ambiguous. Germline V gene lookup returns CDR1 DFQATT and CDR2 SNEGSKA (reference sequence). Trimming pared 2 bases from V and 4 bases from J, leaving 16 bases between. The CDR3 runs 15 residues. The DNA for the CDR3 is TGCAGTGCTAGACCCGGGCTACAATCGCCAGATACGCAGTATTTT. As protein: CSARPGLQSPDTQYF.

V and J are TRBV29-1 and TRBJ2-5; D uncertain. Trimming left V 4 bases short and J 1 base short, with 7 bases between. This CDR3 region has 12 residues. The germline gives CDR1 SQVTM, CDR2 ANQGSEA. This CDR3 reads CSVVASQETQYF. The DNA of the CDR3 is TGCAGCGTTGTAGCTTCCCAAGAGACCCAGTACTTC.

This clonotype was seen at least ten times. This sequence joins TRBV3-1 and TRBJ2-1; tentative D call: TRBD2 (6 bases). The CDR3 contains 11 residues. V was cut by 3 bases and J by 10 bases, with 7 bases left in between. CDR1 and CDR2 from the germline V gene are LGHDT and YNNKEL (reference sequence). The CDR3 DNA reads as TGTGCCAGCAGCCAGACTAGGGAGCAGTTCTTC. This gives the protein CASSQTREQFF.

This clonotype has just a few counts. The chain combines TRBV20-1 with TRBJ2-1; D is unresolved. From germline, CDR1 is DFQATT and CDR2 SNEGSKA (reference sequence). The CDR3 spans 13 residues. V shed 6 bases and J shed 8 bases, with 17 bases lying between them. CDR3 nucleotides: TGCAGTGCCGCCCGGGCAGGTAGGGATGAGCAGTTCTTC. This codes for CSAARAGRDEQFF.

This clonotype appeared a few times. This rearrangement joins TRBV13 to TRBJ1-1, with 7 nucleotides matching TRBD1. This CDR3 has 12 amino acids. CDR1 and CDR2 (germline): PRHDT, FYEKMQ (reference sequence). V lost 5 bases, J lost 11 bases, and 8 bases stayed unmatched. CDR3 sequence reads: CASSRTGANAFF. CDR3 sequence (DNA): TGTGCCAGCAGCCGGACAGGAGCAAACGCTTTCTTT. The full variable domain, rest sourced from reference TRBV13 and TRBJ1-1, is AAGVIQSPRHLIKEKRETATLKCYPIPRHDTVYWYQQGPGQDPQFLISFYEKMQSDKGSIPDRFSAQQFSDYHSELNMSSLELGDSALYFCASSRTGANAFFGQGTRLTVV.

A remark on this clonotype: At one of its ends the junction is not consistent with the germline gene, which may arise from a read error. The CDR3 reads CTSSLSYEQYF. Here the CDR3 DNA reads TGTACCAGCAGTCTGAGCTACGAGCAGTACTTC. The rearrangement uses TRBV12-3 or TRBV12-4 and TRBJ2-7; no firm D call. The CDR3 contains 11 residues.

The sample holds a few counts of this clonotype. The V call is TRBV9, the J call TRBJ2-3; 12 nucleotides agree with TRBD2. With 3 bases clipped from V and 6 bases from J, the junction kept 8 bases outside the gene matches. This CDR3 is 16 amino acids long. Germline V gene data show CDR1 as SGDLS and CDR2 as YYNGEE. The CDR3 protein is CASSATSGSGRDTQYF. The CDR3 DNA reads TGTGCCAGCAGCGCGACTAGCGGGAGTGGGAGGGATACGCAGTATTTT.

The J gene is TRBJ2-3, the V gene TRBV12-3 or TRBV12-4; tentative D call: TRBD1 (6 bases). V lost 5 bases to trimming and J lost 2 bases, with 17 bases between them. The CDR3 runs 16 residues. This chain's CDR3 is CASSPSTGLNTDTQYF. Here the CDR3 DNA reads TGTGCCAGCAGTCCTTCGACAGGCCTAAACACAGATACGCAGTATTTT.

This clonotype was picked up many times. The CDR3 reads CATSPRWGFGDEQFF. In DNA form, the CDR3 reads TGTGCCACCAGCCCCCGCTGGGGGTTCGGAGATGAGCAGTTCTTC. The V gene is TRBV15, the J gene TRBJ2-1, with D tentatively TRBD1 or TRBD2 (5 bases each). Germline CDR1 and CDR2: LNHNV and YYDKDF (reference sequence). This CDR3 has 15 amino acids. V lost 5 bases and J 8 bases, leaving 19 bases between the germline ends.

This clonotype showed up just a few times. The chain employs TRBV5-1 and TRBJ1-2; 10 bases are a match to TRBD1. V dropped 5 bases and J dropped 4; count of bases not matched to a gene: 8. This CDR3 contains 15 residues. Germline loops: CDR1 SGHRS, CDR2 YFSETQ. This chain's CDR3 is CASSWETGGIYGYTF. The CDR3 DNA follows: TGCGCCAGCAGTTGGGAGACAGGGGGCATCTATGGCTACACCTTC.

The rearrangement links TRBV13 to TRBJ2-7; maybe TRBD2 (6 bases). Germline lookup yields CDR1 PRHDT and CDR2 FYEKMQ (reference sequence). The V end was cut by 7 bases, the J end by 2 bases, with 18 bases between. The CDR3 has 15 amino acids. This CDR3 reads CASTLGVSGPYEQYF. Written as DNA, the CDR3 is TGTGCCAGCACCCTTGGGGTTAGCGGACCCTACGAGCAGTACTTC.

There are a few counts of this clonotype. Relative to the germline gene, one junction end is altered; a read error may explain this. V and J are TRBV7-7 and TRBJ2-5, with D unclear. CDR3 length: 13 amino acids. CDR1 SSHAT and CDR2 FNYEAQ come from the germline V gene (reference sequence). For the CDR3, the DNA is TGTGCTAGCAGCTTCTCCACTGCTGAGACCCAGTACTTC. Its translation is CASSFSTAETQYF. Drawing the rest from reference TRBV7-7 and TRBJ2-5, the complete variable domain is GAGVSQSPRYKVTKRGQDVTLRCDPISSHATLYWYQQALGQGPEFLTYFNYEAQPDKSGLPSDRFSAERPEGSISTLTIQRTEQRDSAMYRCASSFSTAETQYFGPGTRLLVL.

This clonotype was seen ten or more times. The chain's CDR3 is CASSFLAGEQYF. The CDR3 bases are TGCGCCAGCAGCTTCCTAGCGGGAGAGCAGTACTTC. The V gene is TRBV5-1, the J gene TRBJ2-7; 9 bases align to TRBD2. CDR1 is SGHRS, CDR2 YFSETQ, per germline. CDR3 length equals 12 residues. J gave up 7 bases and V 2 bases, and 1 base lay outside the gene matches.

Ten or more counts support this clonotype. The chain is built from TRBV25-1 and TRBJ2-3, with unresolved D. The CDR3 has 12 amino acids. The germline CDR1 and CDR2 sequences are MGHDK and SYGVNS. Deletions cut 6 bases from V and 2 bases from J, with 6 bases between. Here the CDR3 reads CASRENTDTQYF. CDR3 DNA sequence: TGTGCCAGCAGAGAAAACACAGATACGCAGTATTTT.

In its sample, this clonotype was seen a few times. The V and J genes are TRBV29-1 and TRBJ2-7; 7 bases agree with TRBD2. The length of the CDR3 is 15 residues. Germline values: CDR1 SQVTM, CDR2 ANQGSEA. J lost 2 bases, V lost 6 bases, and 13 bases had no gene match. In DNA, the CDR3 is TGCAGCGTGGCCCCTGGGGGGGGGTTTACCTACGAGCAGTACTTC. Encoded protein: CSVAPGGGFTYEQYF.

This clonotype was detected ten times or more. The V and J genes are TRBV29-1 and TRBJ2-5; 7 bases fit TRBD2. There are 14 residues in the CDR3. J lost 4 bases, V lost 4 bases, and 9 bases had no gene match. The germline V gene encodes CDR1 SQVTM and CDR2 ANQGSEA. In DNA, the CDR3 is TGCAGCGTTGTGGGGGGGGGGAGTGGAGAGACCCAGTACTTC. It specifies CSVVGGGSGETQYF. The full variable domain, rest sourced from reference TRBV29-1 and TRBJ2-5, is SAVISQKPSRDICQRGTSLTIQCQVDSQVTMMFWYRQQPGQSLTLIATANQGSEATYESGFVIDKFPISRPNLTFSTLTVSNMSPEDSSIYLCSVVGGGSGETQYFGPGTRLLVL.

This clonotype was picked up a small number of times. This sequence joins TRBV5-1 and TRBJ2-1; D is ambiguous. Trimming stripped 0 bases from V and 8 bases from J, with 6 bases between. The germline gives CDR1 SGHRS, CDR2 YFSETQ. The CDR3 extends over 12 amino acids. The CDR3 is CASSLGLDEQFF. In nucleotides, the CDR3 is TGCGCCAGCAGCTTGGGGTTGGATGAGCAGTTCTTC.

The chain carries TRBV19 and TRBJ2-2; D call uncertain. This CDR3 is built from 14 residues. CDR1 LNHDA and CDR2 SQIVND come from the germline V gene (reference sequence). The V gene lost 4 bases and the J gene lost 5 bases, with 11 bases spanning the gap. Here the CDR3 reads CASSTTSTTGELFF. The CDR3 DNA is TGTGCCAGTAGTACGACTTCTACGACCGGGGAGCTGTTTTTT.

Notes on this clonotype: A much larger clone is a single base away; this may be a read error. The rearrangement joins TRBV12-3 or TRBV12-4 to TRBJ2-6; no reliable D call. The CDR3 sequence is 14 residues long. Trimming left V 5 bases short and J 0 bases short, with 5 bases between. CDR3 nucleotides: TGTGCCAGCAGTCACAACTCTGGGGCCAACGTCCTGACTTTC. It encodes CASSHNSGANVLTF.

There are a few counts of this clonotype. The chain couples TRBV20-1 to TRBJ2-2; 11 positions agree with TRBD2. Trimming cost V 1 base and J 0 bases; bases outside gene matches: 7. Per germline, CDR1 DFQATT and CDR2 SNEGSKA (reference sequence). The CDR3 loop spans 18 amino acids. The CDR3 is CSARALTSGAPNTGELFF. DNA for the CDR3: TGCAGTGCTAGAGCCCTGACTAGCGGGGCTCCGAACACCGGGGAGCTGTTTTTT.